The next 16 T cell receptor beta chains were all read from a single sample in a study of blood T cell repertoires in COVID-19. This table comes from immunoSEQ multiplex PCR, and its TCRdb copy is limited to in-frame clones, with some not included. The sample consists of more than 200,000 clones, over 70% of them appearing once. What was sequenced was PBMCs or T cells enriched from blood (not recorded which). All receptors come from a woman aged 25 to 39 who had been exposed to COVID-19.

The V and J genes are TRBV6-4 and TRBJ1-5; possible D gene TRBD1, 5 bases. Trimming removed 7 bases at V and 0 bases at J, with 22 bases between. The CDR3 sequence is 18 residues long. Germline CDR1 reads MRHNA; CDR2 reads SNTAGT. In DNA form, the CDR3 reads TGTGCCAGCAAAAAAATATGGGGGACTGTTTATAGCAATCAGCCCCAGCATTTT. Translated: CASKKIWGTVYSNQPQHF.

The gene calls are TRBV12-2 and TRBJ1-1; the D call TRBD1 from the table was never checked on the DNA. TRBV12-2 is reported as a pseudogene. This CDR3 is 14 amino acids long. As DNA, the CDR3 is TGTGCAAGTCGCTTAGCAGGGGGCAGAACTGAAGCTTTCTTT. This sequence encodes CASRLAGGRTEAFF.

This clone was recorded only once. The V gene is TRBV9, the J gene TRBJ2-2; 9 nucleotides align to TRBD1. Germline V CDR1 and CDR2: SGDLS, YYNGEE. This CDR3 is 15 amino acids long. Trimming cost V 6 bases and J 5 bases; bases outside gene matches: 8. The CDR3 coding sequence is TGTGCCAGCACTTCTGGACAGGGGAGGACCGGGGAGCTGTTTTTT. Its protein is CASTSGQGRTGELFF.

The chain is built from TRBV12-5 and TRBJ2-5; 8 bases agree with TRBD1. The J segment lost 2 bases and the V segment lost 2 bases, leaving 7 bases of the junction unmatched. There are 16 residues in the CDR3. Germline CDR1 LGHNT, CDR2 FRNRAP. The CDR3 region is CASGLWSGGVQETQYF. The CDR3 DNA is TGTGCTAGTGGTTTGTGGTCAGGGGGCGTACAAGAGACCCAGTACTTC. Using reference TRBV12-5 and TRBJ2-5 for the parts outside the CDR3, the full variable domain is DARVTQTPRHKVTEMGQEVTMRCQPILGHNTVFWYRQTMMQGLELLAYFRNRAPLDDSGMPKDRFSAEMPDATLATLKIQPSEPRDSAVYFCASGLWSGGVQETQYFGPGTRLLVL.

The chain combines TRBV19 with TRBJ2-5; D perhaps matches TRBD2 (6 bases). Trimming left V 5 bases short and J 5 bases short, with 18 bases between. Germline lookup yields CDR1 LNHDA and CDR2 SQIVND (reference sequence). The CDR3 consists of 15 residues. CDR3 in amino acids: CASSPTTLATETQYF. The DNA for the CDR3 is TGTGCCAGTAGTCCGACAACCCTAGCGACTGAGACCCAGTACTTC.

The chain recombines TRBV30 with TRBJ1-4; no firm D call. This CDR3 has 15 amino acids. V lost 0 bases, J lost 8 bases, and 16 bases lay in between. Germline CDR1 and CDR2: GTSNPN and SVGIG (reference sequence). The CDR3 protein is CAWSVLGWTDEKLFF. CDR3 coding DNA: TGTGCCTGGAGTGTACTAGGGTGGACTGACGAAAAACTGTTTTTT.

V usage is TRBV5-1 and J usage is TRBJ2-2; TRBD2 matches at 7 bases. V gave up 0 bases and J gave up 0 bases; unmatched junction bases: 8. The germline V gene has CDR1 SGHRS and CDR2 YFSETQ. The CDR3 spans 18 residues. The CDR3 sequence: CASSLALVGGPNTGELFF. CDR3 nucleotide sequence: TGCGCCAGCAGCTTGGCCTTGGTGGGAGGGCCGAACACCGGGGAGCTGTTTTTT.

The V and J genes are TRBV29-1 and TRBJ1-1; D not resolved. Trimming pared 3 bases from V and 0 bases from J, leaving 14 bases between. From germline, CDR1 is SQVTM and CDR2 ANQGSEA. The CDR3 is 15 amino acids. CDR3 amino acids: CSVDRGNNMNTEAFF. For the CDR3, the DNA is TGCAGCGTTGATCGGGGAAACAATATGAACACTGAAGCTTTCTTT. Combining the CDR3 with reference TRBV29-1 and TRBJ1-1 gives the whole variable domain SAVISQKPSRDICQRGTSLTIQCQVDSQVTMMFWYRQQPGQSLTLIATANQGSEATYESGFVIDKFPISRPNLTFSTLTVSNMSPEDSSIYLCSVDRGNNMNTEAFFGQGTRLTVV.

There are a few counts of this clone. This rearrangement joins TRBV14 to TRBJ1-4; no definite D call. Looked up from germline, CDR1 is SGHDN and CDR2 is FVKESK. CDR3 size: 14 residues. The germline V and J ends were trimmed by 1 base and 6 bases, with 9 bases remaining between them. As DNA, the CDR3 is TGTGCCAGCAGCCAAGTACAGAGCCATGAAAAACTGTTTTTT. Its translation: CASSQVQSHEKLFF.

This chain connects TRBV29-1 to TRBJ2-7; a weak D match, TRBD2 (6 bases). Trimming stripped 4 bases from V and 3 bases from J, with 16 bases between. Germline assignment: CDR1 SQVTM and CDR2 ANQGSEA. The CDR3 is made up of 14 amino acids. The CDR3 nucleotides are TGCAGCGTTGGGGCGACTAGTGGGATCTACGAGCAGTACTTC. Protein: CSVGATSGIYEQYF.

The chain joins TRBV7-9 to TRBJ2-7; TRBD1 might be the D (5 bases). In germline, CDR1 is SEHNR, CDR2 FQNEAQ (reference sequence). V lost 2 bases to trimming and J lost 0 bases, with 14 bases between them. CDR3 length: 16 residues. The DNA for the CDR3 is TGTGCCAGCAGCTTAAAGACAGCCGTTCACTCCTACGAGCAGTACTTC. Its translation is CASSLKTAVHSYEQYF.

The sample holds a few counts of this clone. V gene TRBV5-6 combines with J gene TRBJ2-5; 8 bases are shared with TRBD1. CDR1 and CDR2 (germline): SGHDT, YYEEEE. This CDR3 comprises 15 residues. J gave up 4 bases and V 4 bases, and 9 bases lay outside the gene matches. CDR3 DNA: TGTGCCAGCAGCCCGATCCTAACAGGGGGAGAGACCCAGTACTTC. Encoded protein: CASSPILTGGETQYF.

V gene TRBV10-1 combines with J gene TRBJ2-1; maybe TRBD1 (5 bases). The CDR3 is 15 amino acids. V lost 8 bases and J 3 bases, leaving 17 bases between the germline ends. Germline CDR1 and CDR2: WNHNN and SYGVQD (reference sequence). The CDR3 nucleotides are TGCGCCAGCGGGGCCGACGGAGCGCTCTACAATGAGCAGTTCTTC. It translates to CASGADGALYNEQFF.

The CDR3 sequence: CASSSDSSGNSPLHF. DNA of the CDR3: TGTGCCAGTAGTTCCGACAGTTCCGGCAATTCACCCCTCCACTTT. J is TRBJ1-6 and V is TRBV19, with a tentative D call TRBD1 (5 bases). The CDR3 spans 15 residues. The germline gives CDR1 LNHDA, CDR2 SQIVND (reference sequence). V was cut by 5 bases and J by 7 bases, with 15 bases left in between.

The rearrangement uses TRBV7-9 and TRBJ1-6, with 8 bases that match TRBD1. The V gene end was trimmed by 5 bases and the J gene end by 7 bases; junction bases not matched to a gene: 4. From germline, CDR1 is SEHNR and CDR2 FQNEAQ (reference sequence). CDR3 length equals 14 residues. The CDR3 loop reads CASSPDRDNSPLHF. The CDR3 coding sequence is TGTGCCAGCAGCCCGGACAGGGACAATTCACCCCTCCACTTT.

The rearrangement uses TRBV19 and TRBJ1-2, with 8 bases fitting TRBD1. From germline, CDR1 is LNHDA and CDR2 SQIVND (reference sequence). This CDR3 is 15 amino acids long. Trimming at V came to 4 bases and at J to 1 base, leaving 5 bases not matched to a gene. This CDR3 is CASSTQGASNYGYTF. CDR3 nucleotide sequence: TGTGCCAGTAGTACCCAGGGGGCGAGTAACTATGGCTACACCTTC. The whole variable domain, remainder taken from reference TRBV19 and TRBJ1-2, is DGGITQSPKYLFRKEGQNVTLSCEQNLNHDAMYWYRQDPGQGLRLIYYSQIVNDFQKGDIAEGYSVSREKKESFPLTVTSAQKNPTAFYLCASSTQGASNYGYTFGSGTRLTVV.